The clone carrying this TCR beta chain was observed at least ten times. This sample was included in a study of regulatory T cells in long-lasting Graves disease. Library construction for TCR beta used iRepertoire HTBI primers and Arm-PCR of CDR3 regions. TCRdb passed the multiplex PCR reads through MiXCR, listing each CDR3 protein once. The repertoire holds 350,000 to 500,000 distinct CDR3 sequences, with 14% as singletons. Time point: newly diagnosed GD, antithyroid drugs for less than 3 months. The authors made the TCR library using RNA they extracted from PBMCs. The CDR3 length is 14 residues. V lost 2 bases to trimming and J lost 6 bases, with 14 bases between them. The V gene's germline CDR1 is MDHEN and CDR2 SYDVKM. In addition, the sample was reused for a study of T cells in Graves' hyperthyroidism and ophthalmopathy. As that study records: HTBI primers drove first-round RT-PCR of the TCR CDR3.

The V and J genes are TRBV28 and TRBJ2-7, with no clear D. The sequenced sample was peripheral blood mononuclear cells (PBMCs), obtained at new diagnosis, from a patient treated with antithyroid drugs. The sequence derives from a woman aged 45-65 years with Graves disease. The CDR3 DNA follows: TGTGCCAGCAGTTTACGTCATCCCGATGGCGAGCAGTACTTC. Translating it yields CASSLRHPDGEQYF. The variable domain in full, with the rest retrieved from reference TRBV28 and TRBJ2-7, is DVKVTQSSRYLVKRTGEKVFLECVQDMDHENMFWYRQDPGLGLRLIYFSYDVKMKEKGDIPEGYSVSREKKERFSLILESASTNQTSMYLCASSLRHPDGEQYFGPGTRLTVT.